This is a list of T cell receptor beta chains from one sample in a study of blood T cell repertoires in COVID-19. The repertoire was sequenced with immunoSEQ multiplex PCR; TCRdb's copy has only in-frame clones and lacks some. Of tens of thousands of clones in the sample, around 90% were seen once. Sequencing input: PBMCs or T cells enriched from blood (not recorded which). Receptor source: a woman aged 40 to 50 who had recovered from COVID-19. The CDR3 runs from the conserved cysteine through the conserved F or W. A D gene is named only where the DNA matches it firmly. Rows give clone size only sometimes, using once, few, many, or a class for an expanded clone.

>TRBD2|-|TRBV27|16|TRBJ2-3
TGTGCCAGCAGTTTACCAACTAGCGGAAGCACAGATACGCAGTATTTT
CASSLPTSGSTDTQYF
>-|-|TRBV10-2|14|TRBJ2-2
TGCGCCAGCAGTGAGGTGGGCAACACCGGGGAGCTGTTTTTT
CASSEVGNTGELFF
>TRBD1|-|TRBV9|14|TRBJ1-1
TGTGCCAGCGGGAGAGGGGGCTCGAACACTGAAGCTTTCTTT
CASGRGGSNTEAFF
>-|-|TRBV6-1|13|TRBJ1-2
TGTGCCAGCAGTGATGAGGGATACTATGGCTACACCTTC
CASSDEGYYGYTF
>-|-|TRBV6-5|12|TRBJ1-1
TGTGCCAGCAGCTCCGAGGGTGCTGAAGCTTTCTTT
CASSSEGAEAFF
>TRBD2|-|TRBV11-3|14|TRBJ2-5
TGTGCCAGCAGCTTTGGACTAGCGGGGCAGACCCAGTACTTC
CASSFGLAGQTQYF
>-|-|TRBV2|12|TRBJ1-2
TGTGCCAGCAGCCGGCAGGGCGACGGCTACACCTTC
CASSRQGDGYTF
>TRBD2|-|TRBV9|12|TRBJ2-7
TGTGCCACCCAGCGGGGGGCAGGCGAGCAGTACTTC
CATQRGAGEQYF
>-|-|TRBV25-1|16|TRBJ1-5
TGTGCCAGCAGTGAGCCCCTTTACCGACTCAATCAGCCCCAGCATTTT
CASSEPLYRLNQPQHF
>TRBD1|-|TRBV2|15|TRBJ1-6
TGTGCCAGCAGTGAAGGCCCAGGGGGGAATTCACCCCTCCACTTT
CASSEGPGGNSPLHF
>-|few|TRBV12-3/TRBV12-4|13|TRBJ1-2
TGTGCCAGCAGTAGGTCGGGGGGCTATGGCTACACCTTC
CASSRSGGYGYTF
>TRBD1|-|TRBV19|14|TRBJ1-2
TGTGCCAGTAGCCCGGGACAGGGGATCCATGGCTACACCTTC
CASSPGQGIHGYTF